Included here is one TCR beta chain sequence, with context. Its antigen is not identified. The sample comes from a study of vaccination and CD4 T cells after COVID-19. For the study at large: Recovered patients in the cohort numbered six men and four women, two of them Hispanic. Overlapping peptides covering the spike proteins of SARS-CoV-2, HCoV-NL63, HCoV-OC43 and HCoV-229E were added to stimulate cells.

General study findings and limits: Recorded median SARS-CoV-2-reactive clonotype numbers increased from around 19 to 38 without reaching significance.

At the Johns Hopkins FTIC core, DNA taken from cultured CD4+ T cells was sequenced by way of the Oncomine TCR Beta short-read assay. TCRdb re-derived calls from the PCR reads in MiXCR, one entry per CDR3 protein. This sample has just over 3,500 distinct CDR3 sequences, with about 40% found just once. Indicated treatment: approximately nine-day PBMC culture with coronavirus spike peptide pools or control peptides (ViraFEST assay). Positive PCR tests dated from March to December 2020, predating US Alpha, Beta and Delta variants. The CDR3 consists of 17 residues. The germline V gene encodes CDR1 SGHTA and CDR2 FQGNSA. V was trimmed by 1 base and J by 4 bases, leaving 17 bases between them.

This TCR was sampled from a human donor who had recovered from COVID-19. The material sequenced was CD4+ T cells from blood, cultured in vitro. The rearrangement uses TRBV7-2 and TRBJ2-1; weak D call: TRBD2 (6 bases). The CDR3 DNA is TGTGCCAGCAGCTTAGTCCCACTAGCAGCCATTTACAATGAGCAGTTCTTC. It is translated as CASSLVPLAAIYNEQFF.